One and the same sample provided the 21 T cell receptor beta chains below, sequenced in a study of regulatory T cells in long-lasting Graves disease. Time point noted: newly diagnosed GD, antithyroid drugs for less than 3 months. PBMC RNA served as the TCR library source. The authors built TCR beta libraries using iRepertoire HTBI primers and Arm-PCR of CDR3 regions. In TCRdb, the multiplex PCR reads were re-called with MiXCR into one record per CDR3 protein. Among around 250,000 distinct CDR3 sequences listed, more than 15% were seen once. These same data were also listed under a study on T cells in Graves' hyperthyroidism and ophthalmopathy.

Here the sequenced sample was peripheral blood mononuclear cells (PBMCs), taken at new diagnosis, from a patient treated with antithyroid drugs. The receptors derive from a woman aged 25-40 years with Graves disease.

The chain couples TRBV18 to TRBJ2-7; tentative D call: TRBD1 (6 bases). Deletions cut 3 bases from V and 2 bases from J, with 14 bases between. Germline values: CDR1 KGHSH, CDR2 LQKENI. The CDR3 has 15 amino acids. CDR3 bases: TGTGCCAGCTCACCCACACAGGGTGCGGCCTACGAGCAGTACTTC. Its translation: CASSPTQGAAYEQYF.

V usage is TRBV7-9 and J usage is TRBJ1-1; D is possibly TRBD1 (5 bases). The CDR3 is made up of 14 amino acids. Germline V gives CDR1 SEHNR, CDR2 FQNEAQ (reference sequence). The V end lost 5 bases, the J end lost 5 bases, and 15 bases lay between the germline ends. The CDR3 protein is CASSVLQGRTEAFF. CDR3 DNA sequence: TGTGCCAGCAGCGTCCTCCAGGGAAGGACTGAAGCTTTCTTT.

This clonotype occurred many times. This chain joins TRBV6-1 and TRBJ1-2; tentative D call: TRBD1 (5 bases). The V gene lost 5 bases and the J gene lost 12 bases, with 22 bases spanning the gap. Germline assignment: CDR1 MNHNS and CDR2 SASEGT. This CDR3 region has 14 residues. The CDR3 nucleotides are TGTGCCAGCAGTCCCCGCCGGGACGGACGATCACACACCTTC. This encodes CASSPRRDGRSHTF.

This clonotype was observed many times. The chain links TRBV6-5 to TRBJ1-4, with TRBD1 matching over 9 bases. This CDR3 has 16 amino acids. The V and J ends lost 2 bases and 3 bases, in that order; junction bases with no gene match: 4. In germline, CDR1 is MNHEY, CDR2 SVGAGI. Here the CDR3 reads CASSYGTGKPNEKLFF. CDR3 sequence (DNA): TGTGCCAGCAGTTACGGGACAGGGAAGCCTAATGAAAAACTGTTTTTT.

The V call is TRBV7-2, the J call TRBJ2-7, with 9 nucleotides matching TRBD2. Germline CDR1 is SGHTA and CDR2 is FQGNSA. J was trimmed by 5 bases and V by 1 base; bases with no gene match: 3. CDR3 size: 14 residues. This chain's CDR3 is CASSLGGGGDEQYF. In DNA, the CDR3 is TGTGCCAGCAGCTTAGGCGGCGGGGGGGACGAGCAGTACTTC.

The chain has TRBV11-2 and TRBJ2-3; 10 bases line up with TRBD1. The end of the DNA fits TRBJ1-1 better, so the J call may be wrong. Germline-derived CDR1 and CDR2 are SGHAT and FQNNGV. The CDR3 consists of 15 residues. The CDR3 loop reads CASSRPGTGDLAAFF. The CDR3 DNA is TGTGCCAGCAGCCGTCCCGGGACAGGGGACTTGGCAGCTTTCTTT.

This clonotype has at least ten counts. The J gene is TRBJ2-5, the V gene TRBV3-1; TRBD1 agrees at 9 bases. The V gene end was trimmed by 4 bases and the J gene end by 5 bases; junction bases not matched to a gene: 11. CDR1 is LGHDT and CDR2 is YNNKEL in the germline V gene (reference sequence). The CDR3 loop spans 16 amino acids. CDR3 in amino acids: CASSPGQGISLETQYF. In DNA form, the CDR3 reads TGTGCCAGCAGCCCGGGACAGGGAATCTCTCTTGAGACCCAGTACTTC.

This clonotype has a count of ten or more. The V call is TRBV20-1, the J call TRBJ1-2; no clear D. Trimming took off 3 bases at V and 2 bases at J, with 4 bases between the two ends. The CDR3 runs to 11 residues. Germline-derived CDR1 and CDR2 are DFQATT and SNEGSKA (reference sequence). The CDR3 DNA reads TGCAGTGCTAGTGGAAACTATGGCTACACCTTC. Encoded protein: CSASGNYGYTF.

The rearrangement uses TRBV12-3 or TRBV12-4 and TRBJ1-1; the D gene is possibly TRBD1 (5 bases). V was cut by 5 bases and J by 5 bases, with 12 bases left in between. The CDR3 extends over 13 amino acids. The CDR3 sequence: CASSLQGVTEAFF. DNA of the CDR3: TGTGCCAGCAGTCTTCAAGGGGTAACTGAAGCTTTCTTT.

This clonotype was recorded many times. J is TRBJ2-5 and V is TRBV10-1; D gene ambiguous. The germline gives CDR1 WNHNN, CDR2 SYGVQD (reference sequence). This CDR3 is 14 amino acids long. The V gene lost 9 bases and the J gene lost 1 base, with 15 bases spanning the gap. CDR3 nucleotide sequence: TGCGCCAGACAAATTACCGCGAGCCAAGAGACCCAGTACTTC. Residues: CARQITASQETQYF.

On this clonotype: A far larger clone is only one base removed, so a read error is likely. The rearrangement joins TRBV7-9 to TRBJ2-1; 8 nucleotides align to TRBD2. The CDR3 is 13 residues long. V dropped 9 bases and J dropped 10; count of bases not matched to a gene: 11. The germline V gene has CDR1 SEHNR and CDR2 FQNEAQ (reference sequence). Here the CDR3 DNA reads TGTGCCAGTGCGGGGGGCAGGGGATACGAGCAGTTCTTC. This codes for CASAGGRGYEQFF.

This clonotype appeared many times. This sequence joins TRBV2 and TRBJ1-5; D is uncertain. This CDR3 comprises 18 residues. The V gene's germline CDR1 is SNHLY and CDR2 FYNNEI. V was pared by 6 bases and J by 1 base, with 22 bases between. The CDR3 nucleotides are TGTGCCAGCAGAGACGATGCGGAGGGTGGGCTAAGCAATCAGCCCCAGCATTTT. Translation gives CASRDDAEGGLSNQPQHF.

In this sample, this clonotype turned up many times. The gene calls are TRBV7-9 and TRBJ2-2; D may be TRBD1 (6 bases). CDR3 length: 15 amino acids. Germline-derived CDR1 and CDR2 are SEHNR and FQNEAQ (reference sequence). V gave up 5 bases and J gave up 10 bases, with 20 bases separating them. CDR3 sequence (DNA): TGTGCCAGCAGCGCAAGGGCCCAGGGGAAGGAGGAGCTGTTTTTT. Amino acids: CASSARAQGKEELFF. The whole variable domain, filled in from reference TRBV7-9 and TRBJ2-2, reads DTGVSQNPRHKITKRGQNVTFRCDPISEHNRLYWYRQTLGQGPEFLTYFQNEAQLEKSRLLSDRFSAERPKGSFSTLEIQRTEQGDSAMYLCASSARAQGKEELFFGEGSRLTVL.

The rearrangement uses TRBV28 and TRBJ2-7; TRBD2 matches at 9 bases. CDR1 is MDHEN, CDR2 SYDVKM, per germline. The CDR3 length is 15 residues. J gave up 1 base and V 8 bases, and 9 bases lay outside the gene matches. CDR3 sequence reads: CASSGRSGRSYEQYF. The DNA of the CDR3 is TGTGCCAGCTCCGGTCGCAGCGGGAGGTCCTACGAGCAGTACTTC.

This clonotype was picked up many times. V gene TRBV4-2 combines with J gene TRBJ1-2; D might be TRBD1 (5 bases). Trimming left V 0 bases short and J 3 bases short, with 11 bases between. Germline CDR1 reads LGHNA; CDR2 reads YNFKEQ. The CDR3 has 15 residues. CDR3 coding DNA: TGTGCCAGCAGCCAAGATCCCGGGACCCACTATGGCTACACCTTC. It yields the protein CASSQDPGTHYGYTF.

Many counts were recorded for this clonotype. The chain carries TRBV6-1 and TRBJ1-3; no clear D. Germline assignment: CDR1 MNHNS and CDR2 SASEGT. V lost 8 bases and J 0 bases, leaving 11 bases between the germline ends. The CDR3 runs 14 residues. As DNA, the CDR3 is TGTGCCAGCGGCCGACTCAGCTCTGGAAACACCATATATTTT. It specifies CASGRLSSGNTIYF.

For this clonotype: With only one base between it and a far larger clone, this is likely a read error. The rearrangement links TRBV20-1 to TRBJ2-7, with 12 positions matching TRBD2. The CDR3 is 12 residues long. V trimming: 6 bases; J trimming: 7 bases; junction bases outside the gene matches: 4. Per germline, CDR1 DFQATT and CDR2 SNEGSKA (reference sequence). The CDR3 spells CSATSGGSEQYF. The CDR3 nucleotides are TGCAGTGCGACTAGCGGGGGTAGTGAGCAGTACTTC.

This clonotype was seen at least ten times. This chain links TRBV3-1 with TRBJ2-5; 9 nucleotides match TRBD2. The CDR3 contains 15 residues. Trimming cost V 5 bases and J 4 bases; bases outside gene matches: 8. Germline-derived CDR1 and CDR2 are LGHDT and YNNKEL (reference sequence). This chain's CDR3 is CASSFVAGAGETQYF. The CDR3 region has the DNA TGTGCCAGCAGCTTCGTAGCGGGGGCGGGAGAGACCCAGTACTTC.

This clonotype appeared a few times. The chain joins TRBV18 to TRBJ2-3; D call uncertain. Germline V gives CDR1 KGHSH, CDR2 LQKENI. This CDR3 spans 15 amino acids. Trimming took off 6 bases at V and 1 base at J, with 14 bases between the two ends. The CDR3 bases are TGTGCCAGCTCCCCTGGATCCGACCGCACAGATACGCAGTATTTT. Encoded protein: CASSPGSDRTDTQYF.

At least ten counts were recorded for this clonotype. The J gene is TRBJ1-5, the V gene TRBV9, with no clear D. The CDR3 is 15 residues long. Deletions cut 5 bases from V and 0 bases from J, with 12 bases between. The germline V gene encodes CDR1 SGDLS and CDR2 YYNGEE. The DNA of the CDR3 is TGTGCCAGCAGTTTGGAGCGAGCTAGCAATCAGCCCCAGCATTTT. It encodes CASSLERASNQPQHF.

This clonotype was seen at least ten times. The chain has TRBV11-2 and TRBJ1-6, with D tentatively TRBD1 (6 bases). From germline, CDR1 is SGHAT and CDR2 FQNNGV. V lost 3 bases and J 4 bases, leaving 10 bases between the germline ends. CDR3 length: 15 amino acids. CDR3 DNA sequence: TGTGCCAGCAGCTTGAAAGGGGGATATAATTCACCCCTCCACTTT. Protein product: CASSLKGGYNSPLHF.